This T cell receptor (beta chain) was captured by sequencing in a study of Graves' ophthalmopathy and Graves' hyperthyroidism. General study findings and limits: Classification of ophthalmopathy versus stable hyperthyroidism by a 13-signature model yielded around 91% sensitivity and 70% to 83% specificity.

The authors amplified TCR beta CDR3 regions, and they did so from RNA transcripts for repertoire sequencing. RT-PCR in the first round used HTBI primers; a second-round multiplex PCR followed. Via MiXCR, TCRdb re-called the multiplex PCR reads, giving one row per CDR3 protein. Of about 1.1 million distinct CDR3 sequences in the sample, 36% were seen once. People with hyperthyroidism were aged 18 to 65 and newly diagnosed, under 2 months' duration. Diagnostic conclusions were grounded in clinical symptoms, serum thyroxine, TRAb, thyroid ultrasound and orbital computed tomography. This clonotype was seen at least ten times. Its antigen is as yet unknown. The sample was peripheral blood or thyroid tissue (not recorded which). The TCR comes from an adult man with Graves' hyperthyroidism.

CDR3 nucleotides: TGCAGCGTTGACAGAGTGAACACTGAAGCTTTCTTT. Protein product: CSVDRVNTEAFF. The chain is built from TRBV29-1 and TRBJ1-1; D ambiguous. Deletions cut 3 bases from V and 0 bases from J, with 5 bases between. This CDR3 comprises 12 residues. CDR1 is SQVTM, CDR2 ANQGSEA, per germline. Variable domain in full (rest from reference TRBV29-1 and TRBJ1-1): SAVISQKPSRDICQRGTSLTIQCQVDSQVTMMFWYRQQPGQSLTLIATANQGSEATYESGFVIDKFPISRPNLTFSTLTVSNMSPEDSSIYLCSVDRVNTEAFFGQGTRLTVV.